Listed below are T cell receptor beta chains from one sample, sequenced in a study of CD8 T cells in Susac syndrome. TCRdb reprocessed the immunoSEQ multiplex PCR reads with MiXCR, giving one entry per CDR3 protein. This table holds a few hundred thousand distinct CDR3 sequences, around 89% found once. The sequenced material came from CD8+ T cells from PBMCs. The receptors come from a human donor with multiple sclerosis. Both conserved end residues are part of each CDR3. A D gene is named only where the DNA matches it firmly. Some rows have no size entry. The others give once, few or many, or a class for an expanded clone.

j_call v_call d_call clone_size cdr3_aa cdr3_nt
TRBJ1-6 TRBV9 NA NA CASSEMRDSPLHF TGTGCCAGCAGCGAGATGAGGGATTCACCCCTCCACTTT
TRBJ2-2 TRBV7-6 TRBD2 NA CASSPFGAGDTGELFF TGTGCCAGCAGCCCCTTCGGAGCGGGAGATACCGGGGAGCTGTTTTTT
TRBJ2-1 TRBV12-3/TRBV12-4 NA NA CASSGLYKTRYNEQFF TGTGCCAGCAGTGGCCTCTACAAGACAAGGTACAATGAGCAGTTCTTC
TRBJ2-5 TRBV11-1 TRBD1 NA CASSSGTVSYQETQYF TGTGCCAGCAGTTCTGGGACAGTCTCGTACCAAGAGACCCAGTACTTC
TRBJ1-3 TRBV4-2 NA NA CASSLGISGNTIYF TGTGCCAGCAGCCTTGGAATCTCTGGAAACACCATATATTTT
TRBJ2-2 TRBV15 NA NA CATSFLRGNTGELFF TGTGCCACCAGCTTTCTCCGGGGGAACACCGGGGAGCTGTTTTTT
TRBJ2-1 TRBV5-1 NA NA CASSLVQGEQFF TGCGCCAGCAGCTTGGTACAGGGTGAGCAGTTCTTC
TRBJ1-3 TRBV28 NA NA CASSLGARGPEVAGNTIYF TGTGCCAGCAGTTTAGGGGCCCGGGGGCCCGAAGTCGCTGGAAACACCATATATTTT
TRBJ2-7 TRBV7-9 TRBD1 NA CASSSRDRATYEQYF TGTGCCAGCAGCAGCAGGGACAGGGCAACCTACGAGCAGTACTTC
TRBJ2-5 TRBV5-6 NA NA CASSPTGGETQHF TGTGCCAGCAGCCCTACAGGTGGAGAGACCCAGCACTTC
TRBJ2-7 TRBV28 NA few CASKQGVYEQYF TGTGCCAGCAAACAGGGAGTCTACGAGCAGTACTTC
TRBJ1-1 TRBV29-1 NA NA CSVGHTEAFF TGCAGCGTTGGACACACCGAAGCTTTCTTT
TRBJ1-2 TRBV20-1 NA NA CSGLGGEWLYGYTF TGCAGTGGACTCGGGGGGGAATGGCTATATGGCTACACCTTC
TRBJ2-7 TRBV6-4 NA NA CASSGVGPYSGPDHYEQYF TGTGCCAGCAGTGGCGTAGGTCCGTACAGCGGGCCGGATCACTACGAGCAGTACTTC
TRBJ1-1 TRBV7-2 NA few CASSLDRSSEAFF TGTGCCAGCAGCTTAGACAGGTCTTCTGAAGCTTTCTTT
TRBJ2-3 TRBV10-3 NA NA CAIPGLITGEQYF TGTGCCATTCCGGGACTGATCACAGGAGAGCAGTATTTT
TRBJ2-3 TRBV7-9 NA NA CASSSNRDWKPDTQYF TGTGCCAGCAGCTCAAACCGGGACTGGAAACCGGATACGCAGTATTTT
TRBJ2-3 TRBV5-1 NA once CASSYTYTDTQYF TGCGCCAGCAGCTACACTTACACAGATACGCAGTATTTT
TRBJ2-3 TRBV6-2/TRBV6-3 NA few CASSFSETGRATDTQYF TGTGCCAGCAGCTTCTCCGAGACAGGGAGGGCTACAGATACGCAGTATTTT
TRBJ1-2 TRBV7-9 NA NA CASSSASVADYGYTF TGTGCCAGCAGCTCCGCTAGCGTGGCCGACTATGGCTACACCTTC
TRBJ1-1 TRBV28 TRBD1 NA CASSPRDRDTEAFF TGTGCCAGCAGTCCCCGGGACAGGGACACTGAAGCTTTCTTT
TRBJ1-3 TRBV7-6 NA once CASSPTGRGVNTIYF TGTGCCAGCAGCCCTACAGGCAGAGGTGTGAACACCATATATTTT
TRBJ1-2 TRBV24-1 NA NA CATSDLRHSDGYTF TGTGCCACCAGTGATTTGAGACACTCGGATGGCTACACCTTC
TRBJ2-1 TRBV7-6 TRBD2 once CASSQSPSGLSYNEQFF TGTGCCAGCAGCCAGTCCCCTAGCGGTCTTTCCTACAATGAGCAGTTCTTC
TRBJ2-2 TRBV6-2/TRBV6-3 NA few CASSYDVGYTGELFF TGTGCCAGCAGTTACGATGTTGGCTACACCGGGGAGCTGTTTTTT
TRBJ1-5 TRBV20-1 TRBD1 NA CSARGTGGGYSNQPQHF TGCAGTGCTAGGGGGACAGGTGGCGGATATAGCAATCAGCCCCAGCATTTT
TRBJ2-1 TRBV9 TRBD2 NA CASSIAGVGNEQFF TGTGCCAGCAGCATAGCGGGAGTAGGTAATGAGCAGTTCTTC